The source of this T cell receptor (beta chain) is a study of identical twins. TCRdb re-called the 5' RACE reads through MiXCR, storing one row per CDR3 protein. The data show 400,000 to 650,000 distinct CDR3 sequences, under 25% seen once. V lost 0 bases and J lost 3, with 8 bases in between. Germline CDR1 and CDR2: MNHEY and SVGAGI. This CDR3 is 14 amino acids long. Study outcomes and limitations: Some out-of-frame alpha sequences were shared by twins, and these showed excess low generation probability. Within cord blood, abundant beta clonotypes carried fewer insertions, but memory repertoires showed no such trend.

This clonotype has only a few counts. Its target is not known. This same sample was also taken into another study, of T cells expressing NK-cell markers. From that study: The TCR beta repertoires were obtained from sorted CD3+CD56+NKG2C+, CD3+CD56+NKG2C- and CD3+CD56-NKG2C+ T cells. Dominant NKG2C+ clonotypes made up about 1.0-7.5% of CD8+ T cells in a handful of donors.

This clonotype originated in a woman aged 18 to 35 in good health. The gene calls are TRBV6-5 and TRBJ2-5; tentatively, D is TRBD2 (5 bases). Sequencing was carried out using CD4+ T cells sorted from blood. The DNA of the CDR3 is TGTGCCAGCAGTTACTCGCGGCGGGAAGAGACCCAGTACTTC. Amino acids: CASSYSRREETQYF.